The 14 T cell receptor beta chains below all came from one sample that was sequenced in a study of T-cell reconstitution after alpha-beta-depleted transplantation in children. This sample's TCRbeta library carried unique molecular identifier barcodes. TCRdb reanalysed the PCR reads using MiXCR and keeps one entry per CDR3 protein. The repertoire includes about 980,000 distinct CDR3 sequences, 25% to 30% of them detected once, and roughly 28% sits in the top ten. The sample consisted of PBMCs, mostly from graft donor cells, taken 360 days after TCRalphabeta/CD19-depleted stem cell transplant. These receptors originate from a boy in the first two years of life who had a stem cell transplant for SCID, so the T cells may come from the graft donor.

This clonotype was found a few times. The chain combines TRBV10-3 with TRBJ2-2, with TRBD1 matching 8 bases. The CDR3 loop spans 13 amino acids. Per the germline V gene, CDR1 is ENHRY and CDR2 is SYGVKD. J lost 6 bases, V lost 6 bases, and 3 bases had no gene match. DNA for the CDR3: TGTGCCATCAGGGACAGGGCACCCGGGGAGCTGTTTTTT. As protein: CAIRDRAPGELFF.

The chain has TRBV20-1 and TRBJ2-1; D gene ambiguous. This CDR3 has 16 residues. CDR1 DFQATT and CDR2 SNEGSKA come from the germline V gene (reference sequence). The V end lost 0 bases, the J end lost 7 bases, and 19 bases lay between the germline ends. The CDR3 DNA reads TGCAGTGCTAGAGACTCGCGGCTCCCCTGGACGAATGAGCAGTTCTTC. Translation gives CSARDSRLPWTNEQFF.

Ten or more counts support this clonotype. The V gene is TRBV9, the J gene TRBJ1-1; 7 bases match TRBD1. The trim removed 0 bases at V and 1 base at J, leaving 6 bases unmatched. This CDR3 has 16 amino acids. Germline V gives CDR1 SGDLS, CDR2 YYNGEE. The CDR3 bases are TGTGCCAGCAGCGTAGGGTGGACAGGTCCGAACACTGAAGCTTTCTTT. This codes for CASSVGWTGPNTEAFF.

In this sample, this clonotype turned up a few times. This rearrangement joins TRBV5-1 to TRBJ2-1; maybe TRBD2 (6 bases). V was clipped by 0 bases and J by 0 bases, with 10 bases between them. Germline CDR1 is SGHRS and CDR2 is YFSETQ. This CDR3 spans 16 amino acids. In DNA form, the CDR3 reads TGCGCCAGCAGCTTGGGCGGAGGGCGCTCCTACAATGAGCAGTTCTTC. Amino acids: CASSLGGGRSYNEQFF. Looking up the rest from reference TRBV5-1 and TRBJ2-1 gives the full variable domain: KAGVTQTPRYLIKTRGQQVTLSCSPISGHRSVSWYQQTPGQGLQFLFEYFSETQRNKGNFPGRFSGRQFSNSRSEMNVSTLELGDSALYLCASSLGGGRSYNEQFFGPGTRLTVL.

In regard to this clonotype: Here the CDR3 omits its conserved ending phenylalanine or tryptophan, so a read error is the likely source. CDR3: CASSPPGQVNQPQHC. The CDR3 nucleotides read TGTGCCAGCAGCCCACCGGGACAAGTCAATCAGCCCCAGCATTGT. The V call is TRBV28, the J call TRBJ1-5; D perhaps matches TRBD1 (6 bases). The germline CDR1 and CDR2 sequences are MDHEN and SYDVKM. Trimming left V 6 bases short and J 3 bases short, with 15 bases between. The CDR3 is 15 residues long.

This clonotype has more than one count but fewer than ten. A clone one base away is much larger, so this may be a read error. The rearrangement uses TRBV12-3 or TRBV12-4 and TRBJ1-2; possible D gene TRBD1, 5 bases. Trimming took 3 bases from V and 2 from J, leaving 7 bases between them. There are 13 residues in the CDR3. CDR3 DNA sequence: TGTGCCAGCAGTTTTAACAGGAACTATGGCTACACCTTC. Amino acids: CASSFNRNYGYTF.

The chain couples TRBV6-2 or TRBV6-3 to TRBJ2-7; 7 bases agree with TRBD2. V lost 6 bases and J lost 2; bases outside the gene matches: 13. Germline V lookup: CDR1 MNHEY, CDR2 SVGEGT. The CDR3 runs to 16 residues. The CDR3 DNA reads TGTGCCAGCAGCTATGGGGGTCTAGCGGTTACCTACGAGCAGTACTTC. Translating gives CASSYGGLAVTYEQYF.

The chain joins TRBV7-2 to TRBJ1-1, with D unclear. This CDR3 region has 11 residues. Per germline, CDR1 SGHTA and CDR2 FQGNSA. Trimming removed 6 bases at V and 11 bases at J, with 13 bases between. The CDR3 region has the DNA TGTGCCAGCAGGGCGGCCCTCGGGGCTTTCTTT. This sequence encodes CASRAALGAFF.

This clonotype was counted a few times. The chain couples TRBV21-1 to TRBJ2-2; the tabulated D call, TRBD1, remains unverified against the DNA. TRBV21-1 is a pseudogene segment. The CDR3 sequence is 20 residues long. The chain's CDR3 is CASSKGSGSRVWEYAGELFF. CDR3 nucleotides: TGTGCCAGCAGCAAAGGGAGTGGGTCCCGGGTCTGGGAGTACGCCGGGGAGCTGTTTTTT.

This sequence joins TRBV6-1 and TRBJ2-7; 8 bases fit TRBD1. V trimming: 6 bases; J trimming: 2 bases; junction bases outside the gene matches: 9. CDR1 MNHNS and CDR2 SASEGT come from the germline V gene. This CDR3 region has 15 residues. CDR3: CASSPFRDRTYEQYF. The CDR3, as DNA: TGTGCCAGCAGCCCGTTCCGGGACAGGACCTACGAGCAGTACTTC.

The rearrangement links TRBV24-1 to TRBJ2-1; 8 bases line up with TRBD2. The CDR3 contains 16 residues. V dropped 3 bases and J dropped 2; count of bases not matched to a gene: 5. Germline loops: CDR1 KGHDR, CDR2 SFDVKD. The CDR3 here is CATSDIAGSTYNEQFF. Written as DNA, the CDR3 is TGTGCCACCAGTGATATAGCGGGGTCAACCTACAATGAGCAGTTCTTC.

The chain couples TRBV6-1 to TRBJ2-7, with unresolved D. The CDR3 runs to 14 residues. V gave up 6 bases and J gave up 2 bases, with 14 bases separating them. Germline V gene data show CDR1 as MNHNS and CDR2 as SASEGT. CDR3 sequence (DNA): TGTGCCAGCAGCCTCGGCAGGAAAACCTACGAGCAGTACTTC. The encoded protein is CASSLGRKTYEQYF.

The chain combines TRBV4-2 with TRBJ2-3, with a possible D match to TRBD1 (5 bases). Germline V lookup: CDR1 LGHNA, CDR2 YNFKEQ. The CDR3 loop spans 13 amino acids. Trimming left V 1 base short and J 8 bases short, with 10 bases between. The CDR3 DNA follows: TGTGCCAGCAGCCAAGCAGGGCGCGGTACGCAGTATTTT. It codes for CASSQAGRGTQYF.

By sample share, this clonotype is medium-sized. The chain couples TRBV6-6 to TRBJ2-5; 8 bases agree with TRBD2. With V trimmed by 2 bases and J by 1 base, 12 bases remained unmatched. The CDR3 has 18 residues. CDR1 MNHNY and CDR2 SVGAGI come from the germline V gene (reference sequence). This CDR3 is CASSYALPATSGQETQYF. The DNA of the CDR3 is TGTGCCAGCAGTTACGCACTGCCGGCTACTAGCGGCCAAGAGACCCAGTACTTC.